Below are 3 T cell receptor beta chains sequenced from a single sample in a study of cytomegalovirus exposure and HLA in healthy donors. PCR amplification relied on 60 Vbeta primers (plus 13 Jbeta primers). Clones were sequenced by immunoSEQ multiplex PCR, and TCRdb holds only the in-frame ones, with some missing. The repertoire holds some 140,000 clones, with roughly 77% as singletons. The sequenced sample was PBMCs. These receptors were collected from a female donor in good health and CMV-seronegative.

V usage is TRBV7-9 and J usage is TRBJ1-1, with 7 bases lining up with TRBD1. Unmatched junction bases numbered 8, after V lost 4 bases and J lost 0 bases. The CDR3 contains 16 residues. From germline, CDR1 is SEHNR and CDR2 FQNEAQ (reference sequence). CDR3 nucleotides: TGTGCCAGCAGCTCAGAGCCGGGACAGATGAACACTGAAGCTTTCTTT. Translating gives CASSSEPGQMNTEAFF.

CDR3 sequence (DNA): TGCGCCAGCAGCACCCAGCTAGCTGCGGGCCAAGAGACCCAGTACTTC. Residues: CASSTQLAAGQETQYF. This chain joins TRBV4-1 and TRBJ2-5, with a possible D match to TRBD2 (5 bases). Per germline, CDR1 MGHRA and CDR2 YSYEKL. Trimming stripped 5 bases from V and 1 base from J, with 17 bases between. The CDR3 length is 16 residues.

Concerning this clone: Other nucleotide sequences in the sample specify the same CDR3. This chain links TRBV7-2 with TRBJ2-1; 7 nucleotides match TRBD2. Trimming took 1 base from V and 0 from J; bases not matched to a gene: 3. The length of the CDR3 is 16 residues. Germline V gene data show CDR1 as SGHTA and CDR2 as FQGNSA. CDR3 sequence (DNA): TGTGCCAGCAGCTTAGTTGGCGGGAGCTCCTACAATGAGCAGTTCTTC. Translated, it gives CASSLVGGSSYNEQFF. Full variable domain (rest looked up from reference TRBV7-2 and TRBJ2-1): GAGVSQSPSNKVTEKGKDVELRCDPISGHTALYWYRQSLGQGLEFLIYFQGNSAPDKSGLPSDRFSAERTGGSVSTLTIQRTQQEDSAVYLCASSLVGGSSYNEQFFGPGTRLTVL.